The 7 T cell receptor beta chains below all came from one sample that was sequenced in a study of cytomegalovirus exposure and HLA in healthy donors. The PCR made use of 60 Vbeta and 13 Jbeta primers. The data were produced by immunoSEQ multiplex PCR, yet TCRdb's version contains in-frame clones alone and is incomplete. Counted here are about 180,000 clones, 80% occurring once; the ten biggest clones make up approximately 6.7%. Sequencing was done on a sample of PBMCs. The receptors were sampled from a young man in good health and CMV-seropositive.

This clone was observed a few times. This chain uses TRBV5-1 with TRBJ2-5; maybe TRBD2 (6 bases). CDR1 is SGHRS, CDR2 YFSETQ, per germline. Trimming shortened V by 1 base and J by 3 bases, and 16 bases separated the two germline ends. CDR3 size: 16 residues. The CDR3 spells CASSLPPSSAEETQYF. The DNA of the CDR3 is TGCGCCAGCAGCTTGCCACCCTCTAGCGCCGAAGAGACCCAGTACTTC. Using reference TRBV5-1 and TRBJ2-5 for the parts outside the CDR3, the full variable domain is KAGVTQTPRYLIKTRGQQVTLSCSPISGHRSVSWYQQTPGQGLQFLFEYFSETQRNKGNFPGRFSGRQFSNSRSEMNVSTLELGDSALYLCASSLPPSSAEETQYFGPGTRLLVL.

The chain joins TRBV11-2 to TRBJ1-3; no firm D call. The V gene's germline CDR1 is SGHAT and CDR2 FQNNGV. The length of the CDR3 is 16 residues. Trimming took 0 bases from V and 0 from J, leaving 9 bases between them. CDR3 loop: CASSLDPRSSGNTIYF. CDR3 nucleotides: TGTGCCAGCAGCTTAGATCCCCGGAGCTCTGGAAACACCATATATTTT.

The chain combines TRBV6-5 with TRBJ2-2; D gene ambiguous. CDR3 length: 14 amino acids. Germline loops: CDR1 MNHEY, CDR2 SVGAGI. V was pared by 5 bases and J by 7 bases, with 14 bases between. Here the CDR3 DNA reads TGTGCCAGCAGTCCCCAAAGCACCCTCGGGGAGCTGTTTTTT. As protein: CASSPQSTLGELFF.

The chain couples TRBV30 to TRBJ2-1; 11 bases line up with TRBD2. Germline CDR1 and CDR2: GTSNPN and SVGIG (reference sequence). The CDR3 covers 19 residues. V lost 3 bases to trimming and J lost 5 bases; unmatched junction nucleotides: 18. The CDR3 DNA reads as TGTGCCTGGAGCCAACGTCTAGCGGGAGGTCGGGCGGCACACAATGAGCAGTTCTTC. This codes for CAWSQRLAGGRAAHNEQFF.

The chain employs TRBV27 and TRBJ1-5, with D possibly TRBD1 on 6 matching bases. Germline loops: CDR1 MNHEY, CDR2 SMNVEV (reference sequence). CDR3 size: 15 residues. With 0 bases removed from V and 4 bases from J, the gap between germline ends came to 10 bases. The CDR3 spells CASSLSQGLNQPQHF. The CDR3 region has the DNA TGTGCCAGCAGTTTATCTCAGGGGTTGAATCAGCCCCAGCATTTT.

The V call is TRBV4-1, the J call TRBJ1-3; D may be TRBD1 (5 bases). This CDR3 contains 17 residues. Germline loops: CDR1 MGHRA, CDR2 YSYEKL. Trimming took off 4 bases at V and 0 bases at J, with 16 bases between the two ends. Here the CDR3 reads CASSPTQGTHSGNTIYF. The CDR3 DNA follows: TGCGCCAGCAGCCCTACCCAGGGTACCCACTCTGGAAACACCATATATTTT.

The chain joins TRBV5-6 to TRBJ1-2, with TRBD1 identical over 8 bases. Germline CDR1 reads SGHDT; CDR2 reads YYEEEE. V was clipped by 0 bases and J by 6 bases; unmatched bases: 1. This CDR3 region has 13 residues. The CDR3 here is CASSLADRDGYTF. In DNA form, the CDR3 reads TGTGCCAGCAGCTTGGCGGACAGGGATGGCTACACCTTC.